The TCR beta chain under discussion was sequenced for a study of T cell responses to AZD1222 COVID-19 vaccine. Of note for this clone: Its antigen is as yet unknown.

The protocol was immunoSEQ multiplex PCR, while the TCRdb copy is restricted to in-frame clones and leaves out a portion. The table shows some 150,000 clones, with about 93% occurring only once. Notes on the study in general: Targeting of unmutated variant regions was reportedly seen in nearly half of spike-specific TCRs. The study identified only six AZD1222 recipients as seropositive at baseline. Donors, mostly white British, included more females; clonal diversity was possibly underestimated. The span of vaccine-associated CD4 TCRs extended across spike, with dominance at 160-218 and 743-854.

The material was peripheral blood, obtained on day 0 of AZD1222 vaccination. The origin of this receptor is an adult in good health.

DNA of the CDR3: TGTGCCAGCAGCGTAGGGGGGGCAAGCACAGATACGCAGTATTTT. This codes for CASSVGGASTDTQYF. The chain employs TRBV9 and TRBJ2-3, with D perhaps matching TRBD1 or TRBD2 (6 bases each). Trimming took off 0 bases at V and 0 bases at J, with 8 bases between the two ends. The V gene's germline CDR1 is SGDLS and CDR2 YYNGEE. The CDR3 loop spans 15 amino acids. Complete variable domain (other parts from reference TRBV9 and TRBJ2-3): DSGVTQTPKHLITATGQRVTLRCSPRSGDLSVYWYQQSLDQGLQFLIQYYNGEERAKGNILERFSAQQFPDLHSELNLSSLELGDSALYFCASSVGGASTDTQYFGPGTRLTVL.